This T cell receptor (beta chain) was profiled in a study of cytomegalovirus exposure and HLA in healthy donors (TCRdb year 2017). Background on the whole study: A later analysis indicated that the 130 or so validation repertoires were generated on the platform also employed for the 600 to 750 repertoires of the first cohort. The study aimed to test whether signatures of past pathogen exposure could be identified by cataloging public T cell receptors. A separate validation cohort of over 95 different subjects was used in addition to the approximately 640-subject first cohort. High-throughput TCR immunosequencing, statistical association of individual TCRs with disease status, and machine learning were combined to predict cytomegalovirus infection status.

The research as a whole found: A total of 164 TCR beta chains were listed by the study as associated with cytomegalovirus. A later analysis found that TCRs clustered in the first cohort also tended to co-occur in the 95 to 150 validation repertoires, with 94% of cluster scores above 0. Most TCR sequences were seen in very few donors, while some public TCRs were found in many individuals. In both the original and validation cohorts, the classifier was reported to diagnose cytomegalovirus status with high specificity and sensitivity. It was suggested by the authors that the approach could potentially be generalized to other disease states and immunological phenotypes. In vitro tests confirmed that a few of the cytomegalovirus-associated TCR beta chains recognize cytomegalovirus antigens. The validation cohort had no HLA typing available for a later analysis, so co-occurrence within that cohort was assessed over all 120 or so repertoires.

Concerning this clone itself: Its antigen remains unidentified. The record has no base qualities; no much larger clone is one base away.

Separate from the roughly 630-subject first cohort, the validation cohort of 120 subjects was the group to which the donors belonged. The library came from the immunoSEQ multiplex PCR assay. The authors' pipeline ran thus. To diagnose cytomegalovirus status from the catalog of TCR beta chain sequences, a statistical classification framework was built. TCRdb limited this immuneACCESS table to in-frame rearrangements with V and J called. A share of clones is missing; checked studies link under half to unresolved V genes, and the rest is unexplained. V and J calls and clone size come straight from that table; D and trimming were deduced from the DNA. Recorded for this sample are 150,000 to 250,000 clones; about three quarters of them occurred a single time. 1.2% of the sample is held by the ten biggest clonotypes. The sequence was collected from a woman younger than 45 in good health and CMV-seronegative. Sequencing input: PBMCs.

The nucleotide sequence reads as follows: TGTGCCTGGAGTGTAACACAAAACACCATATATTTT. It specifies CAWSVTQNTIYF. The sequence links TRBV30 to TRBJ1-3, with no reliable assignment of the D segment. V was cut back by 0 bases and J by 6 bases, leaving a gap of 6 bases between them. Looking up the germline V gene (reference sequence) yields CDR1 GTSNPN and CDR2 SVGIG. The CDR3, from cysteine to phenylalanine, totals 12 residues. The kept DNA is CDR3 alone, 36 bases in frame from the first base.